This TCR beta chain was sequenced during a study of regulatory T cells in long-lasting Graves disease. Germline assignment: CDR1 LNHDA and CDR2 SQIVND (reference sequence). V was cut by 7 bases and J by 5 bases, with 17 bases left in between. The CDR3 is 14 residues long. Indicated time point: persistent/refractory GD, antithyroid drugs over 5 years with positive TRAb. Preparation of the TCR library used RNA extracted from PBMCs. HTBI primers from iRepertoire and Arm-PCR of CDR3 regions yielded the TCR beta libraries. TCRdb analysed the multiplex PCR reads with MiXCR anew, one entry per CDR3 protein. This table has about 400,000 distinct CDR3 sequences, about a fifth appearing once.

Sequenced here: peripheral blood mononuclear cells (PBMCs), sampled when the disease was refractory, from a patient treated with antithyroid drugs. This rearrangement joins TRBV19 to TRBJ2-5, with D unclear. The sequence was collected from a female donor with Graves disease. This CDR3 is CASTPRHSRETQYF. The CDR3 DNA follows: TGTGCCAGTACCCCTAGGCACTCGAGGGAGACCCAGTACTTC.